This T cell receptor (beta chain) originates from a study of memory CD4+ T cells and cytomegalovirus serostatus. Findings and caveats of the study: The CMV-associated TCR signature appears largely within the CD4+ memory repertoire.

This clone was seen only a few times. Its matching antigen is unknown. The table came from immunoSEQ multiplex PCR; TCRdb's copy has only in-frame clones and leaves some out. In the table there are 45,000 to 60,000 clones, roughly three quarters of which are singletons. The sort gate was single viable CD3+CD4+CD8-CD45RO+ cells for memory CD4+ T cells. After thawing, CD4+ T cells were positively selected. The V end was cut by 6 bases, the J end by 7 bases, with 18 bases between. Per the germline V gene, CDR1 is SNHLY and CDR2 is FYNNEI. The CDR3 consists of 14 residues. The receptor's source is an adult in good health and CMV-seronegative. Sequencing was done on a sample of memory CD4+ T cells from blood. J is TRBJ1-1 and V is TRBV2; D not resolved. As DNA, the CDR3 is TGTGCCAGCAGACTGGGTCAGGCGAACCATGAAGCTTTCTTT. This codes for CASRLGQANHEAFF.